This T cell receptor beta chain was obtained from a study of CD8+ T cells in alopecia areata. Study overall: Spontaneous alopecia affected the approximately 6-13-month-old C3H/HeJ graft donors, whose skin was transplanted to approximately 7-10-week-old female C3H/HeJ mice. Study-level points and caveats: Normal skin's resident alphabeta T cells are also sequenced in scalp samples. Lesional scalp exceeded normal scalp in clonality, especially in alopecia totalis/universalis.

Extracted from the samples, RNA was reverse transcribed into cDNA to serve as the sequencing template. Assay: immunoSEQ multiplex PCR; the TCRdb copy retains only in-frame clones and omits some. The repertoire consists of 250,000 or so clones, none detected only once. The CDR3 runs to 14 residues. In germline, CDR1 is NSQYPW, CDR2 LRSPGD (reference sequence). V trimming: 3 bases; J trimming: 1 base; junction bases outside the gene matches: 1. Sorting of pooled cutaneous lymph node cells used CD4, CD8alpha, NKG2D, NKG2ACE and other markers. This clone was recorded at least ten times. Its matching antigen is unknown. The gene names here belong to mouse. From the germline J gene comes the end of the CDR3, since the read stops 4 residues before it. The identical CDR3 is also encoded by other nucleotide sequences in the sample.

The rearrangement joins TRBV1 to TRBJ1-1; 8 nucleotides match TRBD1. The specimen sequenced was CD4+ T cells sorted from a lymph node. The receptor was isolated from a C3H/HeJ mouse with alopecia areata. Strain haplotype at MHC: H2-k. CDR3 residues: CTCSAGTGNTEVFF. Incomplete CDR3 DNA: TGCACCTGCAGTGCCGGGACAGGGAACACA.